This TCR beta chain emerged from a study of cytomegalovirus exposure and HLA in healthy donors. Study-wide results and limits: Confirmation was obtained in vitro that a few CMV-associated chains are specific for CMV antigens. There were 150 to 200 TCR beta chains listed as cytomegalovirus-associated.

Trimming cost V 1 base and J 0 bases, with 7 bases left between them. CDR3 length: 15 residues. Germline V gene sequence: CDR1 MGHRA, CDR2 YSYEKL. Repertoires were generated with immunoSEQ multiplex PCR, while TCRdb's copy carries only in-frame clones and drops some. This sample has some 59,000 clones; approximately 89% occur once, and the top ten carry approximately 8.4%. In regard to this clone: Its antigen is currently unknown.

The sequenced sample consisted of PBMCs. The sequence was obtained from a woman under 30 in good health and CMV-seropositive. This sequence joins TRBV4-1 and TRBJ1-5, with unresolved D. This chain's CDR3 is CASSQVVSSNQPQHF. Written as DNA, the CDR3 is TGCGCCAGCAGCCAAGTTGTATCTAGCAATCAGCCCCAGCATTTT.